This entry features one TCR beta chain sequence. The entry originates in a study of blood T cells in healthy people across ages. In each sample, at least 7 million PBMCs were isolated. The germline V gene encodes CDR1 MNHEY and CDR2 SVGEGT. Trimming took off 6 bases at V and 2 bases at J, with 26 bases between the two ends. The CDR3 sequence is 18 residues long. The second PCR ran roughly 6 to 12 cycles with a sample-barcoded 5' primer and J-beta primers. One entry per CDR3 protein results from TCRdb running MiXCR on the 5' RACE reads. The data contain around 1,500,000 distinct CDR3 sequences, 28% of them singletons.

This receptor was identified in a woman under 40 in good health. The rearrangement links TRBV6-2 or TRBV6-3 to TRBJ2-7; D is uncertain. What was sequenced was blood. The CDR3, as DNA: TGTGCCAGCAGCGTCAGTCAGCGTCCGGTTCGTTGGGCCTACGAGCAGTACTTC. This gives the protein CASSVSQRPVRWAYEQYF.